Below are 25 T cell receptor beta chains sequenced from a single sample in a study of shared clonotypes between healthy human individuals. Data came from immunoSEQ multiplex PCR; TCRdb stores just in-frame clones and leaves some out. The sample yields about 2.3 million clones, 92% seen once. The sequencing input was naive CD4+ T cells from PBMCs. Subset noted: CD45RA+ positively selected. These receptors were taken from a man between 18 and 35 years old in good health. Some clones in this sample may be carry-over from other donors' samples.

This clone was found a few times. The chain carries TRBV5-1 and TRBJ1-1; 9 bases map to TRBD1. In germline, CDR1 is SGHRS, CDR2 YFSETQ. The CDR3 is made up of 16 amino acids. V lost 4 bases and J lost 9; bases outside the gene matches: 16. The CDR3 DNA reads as TGCGCCAGCAGCCCGGGGCCCGGGACAGGGAGGGGGCAAGCTTTCTTT. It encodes CASSPGPGTGRGQAFF.

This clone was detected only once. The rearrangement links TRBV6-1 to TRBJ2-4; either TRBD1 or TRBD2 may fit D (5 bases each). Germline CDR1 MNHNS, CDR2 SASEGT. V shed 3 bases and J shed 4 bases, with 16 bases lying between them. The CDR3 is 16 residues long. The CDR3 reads CASSERTGTSKNIQYF. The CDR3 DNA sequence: TGTGCCAGCAGTGAGAGGACCGGGACCTCGAAAAACATTCAGTACTTC.

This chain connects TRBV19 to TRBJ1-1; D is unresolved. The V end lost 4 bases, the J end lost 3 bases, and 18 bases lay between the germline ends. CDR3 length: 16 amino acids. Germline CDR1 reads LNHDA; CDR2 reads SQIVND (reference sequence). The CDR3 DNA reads TGTGCCAGTAGTACCGTTATGGCTGGGCTTCACACTGAAGCTTTCTTT. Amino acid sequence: CASSTVMAGLHTEAFF.

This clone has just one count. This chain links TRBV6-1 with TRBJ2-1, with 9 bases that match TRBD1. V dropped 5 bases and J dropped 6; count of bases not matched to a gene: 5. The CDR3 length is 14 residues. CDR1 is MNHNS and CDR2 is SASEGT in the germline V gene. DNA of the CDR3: TGTGCCAGCAGTTTGGACAGGGGAGCCAATGAGCAGTTCTTC. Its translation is CASSLDRGANEQFF.

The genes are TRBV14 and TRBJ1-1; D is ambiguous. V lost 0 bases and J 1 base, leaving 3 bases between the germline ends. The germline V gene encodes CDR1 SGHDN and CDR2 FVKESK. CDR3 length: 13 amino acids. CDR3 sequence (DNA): TGTGCCAGCAGCCAAGACCAGAACACTGAAGCTTTCTTT. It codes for CASSQDQNTEAFF. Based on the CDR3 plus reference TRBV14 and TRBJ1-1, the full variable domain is EAGVTQFPSHSVIEKGQTVTLRCDPISGHDNLYWYRRVMGKEIKFLLHFVKESKQDESGMPNNRFLAERTGGTYSTLKVQPAELEDSGVYFCASSQDQNTEAFFGQGTRLTVV.

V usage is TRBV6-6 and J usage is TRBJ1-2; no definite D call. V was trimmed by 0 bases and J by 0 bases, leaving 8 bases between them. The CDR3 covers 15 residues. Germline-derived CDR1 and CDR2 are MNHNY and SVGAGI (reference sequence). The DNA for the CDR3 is TGTGCCAGCAGTTACTCTGACGTTGCTAACTATGGCTACACCTTC. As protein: CASSYSDVANYGYTF.

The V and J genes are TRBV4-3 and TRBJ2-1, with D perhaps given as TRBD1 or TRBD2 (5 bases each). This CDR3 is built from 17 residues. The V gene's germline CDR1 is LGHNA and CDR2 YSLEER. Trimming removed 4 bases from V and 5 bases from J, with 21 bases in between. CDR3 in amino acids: CASSLTSGASWNNEQFF. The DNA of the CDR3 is TGCGCCAGCAGCCTCACAAGTGGGGCTAGCTGGAACAATGAGCAGTTCTTC.

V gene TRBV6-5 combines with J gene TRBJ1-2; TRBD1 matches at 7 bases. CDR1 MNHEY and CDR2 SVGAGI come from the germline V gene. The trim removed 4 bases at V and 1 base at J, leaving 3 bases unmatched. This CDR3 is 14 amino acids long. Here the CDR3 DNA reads TGTGCCAGCAGTTTTTCAGGGGGTAACTATGGCTACACCTTC. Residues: CASSFSGGNYGYTF.

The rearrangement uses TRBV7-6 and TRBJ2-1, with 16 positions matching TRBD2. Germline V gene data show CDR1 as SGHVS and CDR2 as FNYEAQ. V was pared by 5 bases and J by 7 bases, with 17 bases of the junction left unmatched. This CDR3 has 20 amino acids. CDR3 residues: CASSRWGLAGGPSLRNEQFF. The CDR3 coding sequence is TGTGCCAGCAGCCGGTGGGGACTAGCGGGAGGGCCCTCGCTGCGGAATGAGCAGTTCTTC.

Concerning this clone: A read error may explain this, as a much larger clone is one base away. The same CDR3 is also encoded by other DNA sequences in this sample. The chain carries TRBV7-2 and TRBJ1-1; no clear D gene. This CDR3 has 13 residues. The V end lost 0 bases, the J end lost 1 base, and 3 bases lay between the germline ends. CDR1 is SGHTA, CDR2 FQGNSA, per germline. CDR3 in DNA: TGTGCCAGCAGCTTAGCAGGGAACACTGAAGCTTTCTTT. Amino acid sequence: CASSLAGNTEAFF.

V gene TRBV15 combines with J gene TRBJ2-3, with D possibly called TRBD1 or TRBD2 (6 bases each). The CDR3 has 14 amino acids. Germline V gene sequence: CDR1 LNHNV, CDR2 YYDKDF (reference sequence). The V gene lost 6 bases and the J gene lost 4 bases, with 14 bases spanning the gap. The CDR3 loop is CATRDTRGADTQYF. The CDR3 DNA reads TGTGCCACCAGAGATACAAGGGGGGCAGATACGCAGTATTTT.

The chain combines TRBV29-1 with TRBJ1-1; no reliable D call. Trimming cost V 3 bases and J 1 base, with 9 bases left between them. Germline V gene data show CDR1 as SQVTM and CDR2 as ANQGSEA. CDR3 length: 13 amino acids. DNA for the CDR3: TGCAGCGTTGAGACGTGGGGGAACACTGAAGCTTTCTTT. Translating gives CSVETWGNTEAFF.

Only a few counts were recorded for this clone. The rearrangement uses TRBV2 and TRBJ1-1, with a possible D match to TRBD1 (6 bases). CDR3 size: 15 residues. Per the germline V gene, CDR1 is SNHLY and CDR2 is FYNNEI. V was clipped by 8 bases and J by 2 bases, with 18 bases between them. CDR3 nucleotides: TGTGCCAGCTTGTGGGGGGCTCCCATAAACACTGAAGCTTTCTTT. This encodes CASLWGAPINTEAFF.

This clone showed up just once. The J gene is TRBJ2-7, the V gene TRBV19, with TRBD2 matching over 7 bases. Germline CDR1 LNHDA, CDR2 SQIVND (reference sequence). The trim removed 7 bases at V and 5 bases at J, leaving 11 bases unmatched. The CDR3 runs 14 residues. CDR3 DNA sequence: TGTGCCAGTACCAAAGTAGCGGGTTTCGACGAGCAGTACTTC. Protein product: CASTKVAGFDEQYF.

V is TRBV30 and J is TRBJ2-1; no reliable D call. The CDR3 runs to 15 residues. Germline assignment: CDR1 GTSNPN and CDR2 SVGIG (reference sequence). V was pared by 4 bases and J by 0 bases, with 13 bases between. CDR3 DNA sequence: TGTGCCTGGACACTTGTTCAGAGCTCCTACAATGAGCAGTTCTTC. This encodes CAWTLVQSSYNEQFF.

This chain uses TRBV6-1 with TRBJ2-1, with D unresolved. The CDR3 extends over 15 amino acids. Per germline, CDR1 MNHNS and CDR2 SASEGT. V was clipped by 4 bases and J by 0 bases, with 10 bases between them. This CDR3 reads CASSGDISSYNEQFF. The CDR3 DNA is TGTGCCAGCAGTGGCGACATTAGCTCCTACAATGAGCAGTTCTTC.

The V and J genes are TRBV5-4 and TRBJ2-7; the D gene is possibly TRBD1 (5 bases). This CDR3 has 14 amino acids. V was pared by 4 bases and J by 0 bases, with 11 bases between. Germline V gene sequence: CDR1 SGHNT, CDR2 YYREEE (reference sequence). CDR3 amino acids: CASSTTVASYEQYF. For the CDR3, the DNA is TGTGCCAGCAGCACGACAGTGGCCTCCTACGAGCAGTACTTC.

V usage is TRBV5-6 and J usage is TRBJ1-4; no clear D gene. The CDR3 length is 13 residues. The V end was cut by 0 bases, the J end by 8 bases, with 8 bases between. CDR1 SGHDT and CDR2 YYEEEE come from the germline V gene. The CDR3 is CASSLVMEEKLFF. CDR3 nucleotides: TGTGCCAGCAGCTTGGTAATGGAAGAAAAACTGTTTTTT.

The CDR3 sequence: CASSQDLWGGMIQYF. CDR3 sequence (DNA): TGCGCCAGCAGCCAAGATCTTTGGGGGGGAATGATCCAGTACTTC. The chain uses TRBV4-3 and TRBJ2-5, with 7 bases fitting TRBD2. This CDR3 region has 15 residues. CDR1 is LGHNA, CDR2 YSLEER, per germline. J gave up 10 bases and V 0 bases, and 11 bases lay outside the gene matches.

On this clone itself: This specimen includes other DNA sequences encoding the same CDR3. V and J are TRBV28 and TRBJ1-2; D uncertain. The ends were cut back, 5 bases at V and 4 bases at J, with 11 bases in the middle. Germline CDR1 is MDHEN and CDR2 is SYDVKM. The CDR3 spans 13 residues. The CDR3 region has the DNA TGTGCCAGCAGTCCTGGCAGGCTCTATGGCTACACCTTC. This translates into CASSPGRLYGYTF.

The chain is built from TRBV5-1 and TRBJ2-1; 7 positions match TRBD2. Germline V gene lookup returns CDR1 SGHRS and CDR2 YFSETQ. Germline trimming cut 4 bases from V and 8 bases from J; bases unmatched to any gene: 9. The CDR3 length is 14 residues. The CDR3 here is CASSAPGRKDEQFF. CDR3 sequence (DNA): TGCGCCAGCAGCGCACCCGGGAGGAAGGATGAGCAGTTCTTC.

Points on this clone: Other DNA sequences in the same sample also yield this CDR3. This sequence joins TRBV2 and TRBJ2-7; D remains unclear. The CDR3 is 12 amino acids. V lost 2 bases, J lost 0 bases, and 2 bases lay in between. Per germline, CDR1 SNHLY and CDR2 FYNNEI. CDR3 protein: CASSESSYEQYF. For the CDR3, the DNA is TGTGCCAGCAGTGAAAGCTCCTACGAGCAGTACTTC.

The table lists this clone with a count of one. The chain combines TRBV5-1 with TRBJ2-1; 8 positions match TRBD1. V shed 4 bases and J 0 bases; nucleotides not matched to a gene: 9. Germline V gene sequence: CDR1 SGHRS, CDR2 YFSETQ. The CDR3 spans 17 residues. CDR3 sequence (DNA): TGCGCCAGCAGCCCAGGGGGCGGACTTTTCTCCTACAATGAGCAGTTCTTC. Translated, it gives CASSPGGGLFSYNEQFF.

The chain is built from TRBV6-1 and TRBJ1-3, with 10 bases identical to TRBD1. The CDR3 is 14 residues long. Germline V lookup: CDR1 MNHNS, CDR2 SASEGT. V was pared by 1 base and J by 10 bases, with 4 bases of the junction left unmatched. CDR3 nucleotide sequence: TGTGCCAGCAGTGAAGAAGGACAGGGGGTGACCATATATTTT. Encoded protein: CASSEEGQGVTIYF.

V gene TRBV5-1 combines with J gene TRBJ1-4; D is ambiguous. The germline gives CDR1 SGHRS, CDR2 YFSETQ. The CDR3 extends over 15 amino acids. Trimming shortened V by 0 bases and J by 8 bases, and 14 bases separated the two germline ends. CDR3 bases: TGCGCCAGCAGCTTGGGATTAAGTGTAGGGGAAAAACTGTTTTTT. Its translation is CASSLGLSVGEKLFF.